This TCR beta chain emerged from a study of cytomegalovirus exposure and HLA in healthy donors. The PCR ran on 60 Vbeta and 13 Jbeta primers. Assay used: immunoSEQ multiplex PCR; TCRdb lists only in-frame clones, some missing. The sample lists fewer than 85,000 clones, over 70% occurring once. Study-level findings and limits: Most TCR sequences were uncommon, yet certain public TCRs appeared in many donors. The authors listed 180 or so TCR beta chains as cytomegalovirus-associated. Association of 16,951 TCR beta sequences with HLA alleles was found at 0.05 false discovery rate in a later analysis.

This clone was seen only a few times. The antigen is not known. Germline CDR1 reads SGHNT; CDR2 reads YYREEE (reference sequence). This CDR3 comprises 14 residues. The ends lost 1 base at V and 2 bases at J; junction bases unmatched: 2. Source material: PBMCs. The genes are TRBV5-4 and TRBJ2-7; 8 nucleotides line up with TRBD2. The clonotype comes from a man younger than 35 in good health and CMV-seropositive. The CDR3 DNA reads TGTGCCAGCAGCTTGACTAGCGGAGCCTACGAGCAGTACTTC. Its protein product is CASSLTSGAYEQYF.